This is a list of T cell receptor beta chains from one sample in a study of OX40 agonist ivuxolimab in advanced cancers. Assay used: immunoSEQ multiplex PCR; TCRdb lists only in-frame clones, some missing. The sample has about 20,000 clones, approximately 86% seen once. The sample was CD4+ or CD8+ T cells sorted from blood, taken in a trial of the OX40 agonist ivuxolimab. These receptors came from an adult with an advanced solid tumor such as melanoma, head and neck, liver or kidney cancer. CDR3s include the opening cysteine and the closing phenylalanine or tryptophan. D genes are given only for firm matches. Where a row states a size, it is once, few, many or the class of an expanded clone; other rows omit it.

j_gene: TRBJ2-7
abundance: NA
d_gene: TRBD2
v_gene: TRBV6-6
CDR3aa: CASKTSGAREQYF
CDR3nt: TGTGCCAGCAAGACTAGCGGGGCTCGGGAGCAGTACTTC

j_gene: TRBJ1-2
abundance: NA
d_gene: TRBD1
v_gene: TRBV7-9
CDR3aa: CASSLGSLYRGNYGYTF
CDR3nt: TGTGCCAGCAGCCTAGGAAGCCTGTACAGGGGGAACTATGGCTACACCTTC

j_gene: TRBJ2-5
abundance: NA
d_gene: TRBD2
v_gene: TRBV7-8
CDR3aa: CASSSTFGAGGPETQYF
CDR3nt: TGTGCCAGCAGCTCGACCTTTGGGGCGGGAGGGCCAGAGACCCAGTACTTC

j_gene: TRBJ2-5
abundance: NA
d_gene: NA
v_gene: TRBV27
CDR3aa: CASSLWQGGGETQYF
CDR3nt: TGTGCCAGCAGTTTATGGCAGGGCGGCGGGGAGACCCAGTACTTC

j_gene: TRBJ2-7
abundance: NA
d_gene: TRBD2
v_gene: TRBV7-9
CDR3aa: CASSLDSGRFHEQYF
CDR3nt: TGTGCCAGCAGCTTAGATAGCGGGAGGTTCCACGAGCAGTACTTC

j_gene: TRBJ2-1
abundance: NA
d_gene: NA
v_gene: TRBV21-1
CDR3aa: CASKPGRGSYNEQFF
CDR3nt: TGTGCCAGCAAGCCTGGTAGAGGGTCCTACAATGAGCAGTTCTTC

j_gene: TRBJ2-2
abundance: NA
d_gene: TRBD1
v_gene: TRBV5-6
CDR3aa: CASSFGQASSSGELFF
CDR3nt: TGTGCCAGCAGCTTTGGACAGGCCTCTTCTTCCGGGGAGCTGTTTTTT

j_gene: TRBJ2-2
abundance: NA
d_gene: NA
v_gene: TRBV10-2
CDR3aa: CASSEAEYPGELFF
CDR3nt: TGCGCCAGCAGTGAGGCGGAGTATCCCGGGGAGCTGTTTTTT

j_gene: TRBJ2-3
abundance: NA
d_gene: NA
v_gene: TRBV9
CDR3aa: CASSVEGGFADTQYF
CDR3nt: TGTGCCAGCAGCGTAGAAGGTGGATTTGCAGATACGCAGTATTTT

j_gene: TRBJ2-7
abundance: few
d_gene: NA
v_gene: TRBV29-1
CDR3aa: CSVADSLPYEQYF
CDR3nt: TGCAGCGTAGCCGACAGTCTCCCCTACGAGCAGTACTTC

j_gene: TRBJ1-1
abundance: NA
d_gene: NA
v_gene: TRBV6-6
CDR3aa: CASTRFGGVGTEAFF
CDR3nt: TGTGCCAGCACTCGCTTTGGGGGGGTCGGCACTGAAGCTTTCTTT

j_gene: TRBJ2-7
abundance: NA
d_gene: NA
v_gene: TRBV11-2
CDR3aa: CASSLDSTLSYEQYF
CDR3nt: TGTGCCAGCAGCTTAGACTCGACTCTCTCCTACGAGCAGTACTTC

j_gene: TRBJ2-1
abundance: few
d_gene: TRBD2
v_gene: TRBV7-9
CDR3aa: CASSLLTRGREDEQFF
CDR3nt: TGTGCCAGCAGCTTATTGACCCGGGGCCGGGAGGATGAGCAGTTCTTC

j_gene: TRBJ1-4
abundance: NA
d_gene: NA
v_gene: TRBV5-1
CDR3aa: CASSLIGQPNEKLFF
CDR3nt: TGCGCCAGCAGCTTGATTGGACAGCCTAATGAAAAACTGTTTTTT

j_gene: TRBJ2-7
abundance: NA
d_gene: NA
v_gene: TRBV6-1
CDR3aa: CASSEESVGPYEQHF
CDR3nt: TGTGCCAGCAGTGAAGAGTCGGTGGGTCCCTACGAGCAGCACTTC

j_gene: TRBJ2-1
abundance: NA
d_gene: TRBD2
v_gene: TRBV28
CDR3aa: CASRPLLAGGSYNEQFF
CDR3nt: TGTGCCAGCAGACCTCTCCTAGCGGGAGGATCCTACAATGAGCAGTTCTTC

j_gene: TRBJ2-7
abundance: NA
d_gene: NA
v_gene: TRBV6-5
CDR3aa: CASSYKPDYEQYF
CDR3nt: TGTGCCAGCAGTTACAAGCCAGACTACGAGCAGTACTTC

j_gene: TRBJ2-7
abundance: NA
d_gene: NA
v_gene: TRBV6-5
CDR3aa: CASSVRDGAYEQYF
CDR3nt: TGTGCCAGCAGTGTCCGGGACGGAGCCTACGAGCAGTACTTC

j_gene: TRBJ2-1
abundance: NA
d_gene: TRBD2
v_gene: TRBV28
CDR3aa: CASSRLAGGLNEQFF
CDR3nt: TGTGCCAGCAGTCGACTAGCGGGAGGCCTCAATGAGCAGTTCTTC

j_gene: TRBJ2-2
abundance: NA
d_gene: NA
v_gene: TRBV29-1
CDR3aa: CSVDGSTGELFF
CDR3nt: TGCAGCGTTGACGGGAGCACCGGGGAGCTGTTTTTT

j_gene: TRBJ2-4
abundance: NA
d_gene: TRBD1
v_gene: TRBV13
CDR3aa: CASSLPGTGSKNIQYF
CDR3nt: TGTGCCAGCAGCTTACCCGGGACAGGGTCCAAAAACATTCAGTACTTC

j_gene: TRBJ2-2
abundance: NA
d_gene: NA
v_gene: TRBV5-1
CDR3aa: CASSRGLSKAGELFF
CDR3nt: TGCGCCAGCAGCCGGGGGCTATCAAAGGCCGGGGAGCTGTTTTTT

j_gene: TRBJ1-5
abundance: NA
d_gene: NA
v_gene: TRBV7-6
CDR3aa: CASSLGFQGGQPQHF
CDR3nt: TGTGCCAGCAGCTTAGGATTCCAGGGTGGTCAGCCCCAGCATTTT

j_gene: TRBJ1-3
abundance: NA
d_gene: NA
v_gene: TRBV19
CDR3aa: CASSPRQISSGNTIYF
CDR3nt: TGTGCCAGTAGTCCTCGACAGATTTCCTCTGGAAACACCATATATTTT

j_gene: TRBJ2-1
abundance: NA
d_gene: NA
v_gene: TRBV4-1
CDR3aa: CASSQGGNNEQFF
CDR3nt: TGCGCCAGCAGCCAAGGCGGGAATAATGAGCAGTTCTTC

j_gene: TRBJ2-1
abundance: NA
d_gene: NA
v_gene: TRBV9
CDR3aa: CASSVPGMGADEQFF
CDR3nt: TGTGCCAGCAGCGTACCTGGTATGGGGGCAGATGAGCAGTTCTTC

j_gene: TRBJ1-5
abundance: NA
d_gene: TRBD1
v_gene: TRBV2
CDR3aa: CASTLGQGNQPQHF
CDR3nt: TGTGCCAGCACCCTCGGACAGGGCAATCAGCCCCAGCATTTT

j_gene: TRBJ2-5
abundance: NA
d_gene: NA
v_gene: TRBV5-4
CDR3aa: CASSLVDRYQETQYF
CDR3nt: TGTGCCAGCAGCTTAGTTGACAGGTACCAAGAGACCCAGTACTTC